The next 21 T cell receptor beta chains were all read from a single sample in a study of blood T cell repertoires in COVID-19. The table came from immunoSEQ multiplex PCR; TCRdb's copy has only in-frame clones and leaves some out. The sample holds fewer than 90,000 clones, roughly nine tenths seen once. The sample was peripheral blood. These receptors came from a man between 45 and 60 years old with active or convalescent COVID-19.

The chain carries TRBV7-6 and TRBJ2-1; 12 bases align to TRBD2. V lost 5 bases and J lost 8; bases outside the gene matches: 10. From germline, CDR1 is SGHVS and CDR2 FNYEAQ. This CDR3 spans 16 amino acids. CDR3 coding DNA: TGTGCCAGCAGCCGCCCCTCTAGCGGGGGGGCCCATGAGCAGTTCTTC. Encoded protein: CASSRPSSGGAHEQFF.

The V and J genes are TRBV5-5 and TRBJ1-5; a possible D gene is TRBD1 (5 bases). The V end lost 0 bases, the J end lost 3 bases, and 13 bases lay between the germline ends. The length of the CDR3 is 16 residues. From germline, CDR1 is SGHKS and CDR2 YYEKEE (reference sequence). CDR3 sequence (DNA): TGTGCCAGCAGCTTGGCCGCGGGAGGGGTCAATCAGCCCCAGCATTTT. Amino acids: CASSLAAGGVNQPQHF.

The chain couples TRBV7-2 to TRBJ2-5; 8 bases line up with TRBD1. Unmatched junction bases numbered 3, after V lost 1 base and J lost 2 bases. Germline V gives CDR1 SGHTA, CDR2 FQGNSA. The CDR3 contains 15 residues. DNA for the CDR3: TGTGCCAGCAGCTTAGGGGGGACAGGACAAGAGACCCAGTACTTC. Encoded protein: CASSLGGTGQETQYF.

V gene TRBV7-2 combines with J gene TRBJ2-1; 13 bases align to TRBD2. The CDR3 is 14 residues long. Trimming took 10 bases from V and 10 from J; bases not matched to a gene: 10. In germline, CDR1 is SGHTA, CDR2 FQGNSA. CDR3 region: CATRAGLAGVEQFF. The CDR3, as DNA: TGTGCCACCCGCGCCGGACTAGCGGGGGTAGAGCAGTTCTTC. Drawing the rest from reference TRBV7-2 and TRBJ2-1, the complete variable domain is GAGVSQSPSNKVTEKGKDVELRCDPISGHTALYWYRQSLGQGLEFLIYFQGNSAPDKSGLPSDRFSAERTGGSVSTLTIQRTQQEDSAVYLCATRAGLAGVEQFFGPGTRLTVL.

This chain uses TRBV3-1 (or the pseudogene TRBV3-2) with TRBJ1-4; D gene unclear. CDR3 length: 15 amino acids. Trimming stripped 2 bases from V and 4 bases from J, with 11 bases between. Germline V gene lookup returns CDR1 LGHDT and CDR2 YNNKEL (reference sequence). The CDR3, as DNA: TGTGCCAGCAGCCAAAACTCTGCACTTAATGAAAAACTGTTTTTT. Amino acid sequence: CASSQNSALNEKLFF.

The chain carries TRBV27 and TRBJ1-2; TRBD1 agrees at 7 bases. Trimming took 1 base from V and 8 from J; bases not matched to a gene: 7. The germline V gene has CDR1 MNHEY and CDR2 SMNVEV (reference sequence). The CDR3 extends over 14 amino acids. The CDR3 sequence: CASSLFPQGEGYTF. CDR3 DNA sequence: TGTGCCAGCAGTTTATTCCCCCAGGGGGAAGGCTACACCTTC.

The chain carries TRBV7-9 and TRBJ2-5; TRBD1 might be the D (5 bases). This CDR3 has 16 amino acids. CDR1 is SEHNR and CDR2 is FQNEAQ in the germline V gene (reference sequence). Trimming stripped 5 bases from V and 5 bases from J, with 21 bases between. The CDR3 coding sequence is TGTGCCAGCAGCCCATCTTTAGGGGCGCATCAGGAGACCCAGTACTTC. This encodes CASSPSLGAHQETQYF.

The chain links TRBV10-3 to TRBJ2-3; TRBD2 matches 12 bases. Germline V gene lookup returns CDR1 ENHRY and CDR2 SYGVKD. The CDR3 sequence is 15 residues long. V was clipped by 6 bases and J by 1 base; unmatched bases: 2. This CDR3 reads CAISRTSGGTDTQYF. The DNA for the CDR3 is TGTGCCATCAGCCGGACTAGCGGGGGCACAGATACGCAGTATTTT.

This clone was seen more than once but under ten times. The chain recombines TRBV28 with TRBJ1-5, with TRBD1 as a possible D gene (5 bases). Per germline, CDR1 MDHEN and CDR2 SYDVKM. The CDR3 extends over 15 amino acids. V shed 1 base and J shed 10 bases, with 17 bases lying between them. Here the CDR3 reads CASSLSVGEIEPQHF. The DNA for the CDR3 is TGTGCCAGCAGTTTATCGGTAGGGGAAATTGAACCCCAGCATTTT.

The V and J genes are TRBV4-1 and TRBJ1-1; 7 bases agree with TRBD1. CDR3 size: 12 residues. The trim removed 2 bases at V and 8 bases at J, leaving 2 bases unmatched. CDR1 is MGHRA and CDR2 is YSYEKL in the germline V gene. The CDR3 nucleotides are TGCGCCAGCAGCCAAACAGGGGCCGAAGCTTTCTTT. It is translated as CASSQTGAEAFF.

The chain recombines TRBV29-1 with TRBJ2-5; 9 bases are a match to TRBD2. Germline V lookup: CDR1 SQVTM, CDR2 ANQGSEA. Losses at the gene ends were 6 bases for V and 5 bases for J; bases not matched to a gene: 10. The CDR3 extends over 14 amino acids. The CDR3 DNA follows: TGCAGCGTAGCGGGGGGCGAGATAAGGGAGACCCAGTACTTC. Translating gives CSVAGGEIRETQYF.

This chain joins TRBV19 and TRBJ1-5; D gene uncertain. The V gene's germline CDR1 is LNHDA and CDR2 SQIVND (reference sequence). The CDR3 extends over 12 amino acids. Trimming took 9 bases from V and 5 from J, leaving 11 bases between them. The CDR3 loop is CASAGVYQPQHF. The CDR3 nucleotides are TGTGCCAGCGCCGGGGTTTATCAGCCCCAGCATTTT.

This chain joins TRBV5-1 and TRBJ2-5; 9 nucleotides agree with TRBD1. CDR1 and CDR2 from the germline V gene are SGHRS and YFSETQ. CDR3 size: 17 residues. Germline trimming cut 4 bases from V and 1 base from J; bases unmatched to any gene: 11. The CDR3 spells CASSPGTGTILQETQYF. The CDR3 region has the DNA TGCGCCAGCAGCCCCGGGACAGGGACCATTCTCCAAGAGACCCAGTACTTC.

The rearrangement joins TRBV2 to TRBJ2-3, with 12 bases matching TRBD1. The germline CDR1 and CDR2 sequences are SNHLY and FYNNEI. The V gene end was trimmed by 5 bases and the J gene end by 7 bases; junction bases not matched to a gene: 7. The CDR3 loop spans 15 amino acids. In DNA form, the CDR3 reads TGTGCCAGCAGTACCGGGACAGGGGGCGGGAATACGCAGTATTTT. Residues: CASSTGTGGGNTQYF.

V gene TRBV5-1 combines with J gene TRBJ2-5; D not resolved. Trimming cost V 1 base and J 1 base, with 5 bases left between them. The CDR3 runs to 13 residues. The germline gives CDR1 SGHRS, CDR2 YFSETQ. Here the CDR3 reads CASSLSLQETQYF. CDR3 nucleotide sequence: TGCGCCAGCAGCTTGTCCCTCCAAGAGACCCAGTACTTC.

The CDR3 DNA sequence: TGTGCCAGCAGCACCAGGACAGGGGGCCCCTCTAAAAACATTCAGTACTTC. Residues: CASSTRTGGPSKNIQYF. The chain recombines TRBV7-2 with TRBJ2-4; 11 bases line up with TRBD1. From germline, CDR1 is SGHTA and CDR2 FQGNSA. The CDR3 has 17 residues. Trimming cost V 5 bases and J 4 bases; bases outside gene matches: 10. The full variable domain, its missing parts supplied by reference TRBV7-2 and TRBJ2-4, is GAGVSQSPSNKVTEKGKDVELRCDPISGHTALYWYRQSLGQGLEFLIYFQGNSAPDKSGLPSDRFSAERTGGSVSTLTIQRTQQEDSAVYLCASSTRTGGPSKNIQYFGAGTRLSVL.

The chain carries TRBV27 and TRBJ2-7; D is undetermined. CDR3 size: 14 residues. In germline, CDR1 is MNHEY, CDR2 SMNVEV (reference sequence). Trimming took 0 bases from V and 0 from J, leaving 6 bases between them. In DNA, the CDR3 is TGTGCCAGCAGTTTATCACAGAACTCCTACGAGCAGTACTTC. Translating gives CASSLSQNSYEQYF.

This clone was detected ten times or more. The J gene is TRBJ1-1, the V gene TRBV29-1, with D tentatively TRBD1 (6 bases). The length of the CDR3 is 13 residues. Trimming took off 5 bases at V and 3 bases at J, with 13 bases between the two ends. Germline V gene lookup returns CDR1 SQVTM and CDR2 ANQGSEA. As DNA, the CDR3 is TGCAGCGTTTGTCGACAGGTTGACACTGAAGCTTTCTTT. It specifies CSVCRQVDTEAFF.

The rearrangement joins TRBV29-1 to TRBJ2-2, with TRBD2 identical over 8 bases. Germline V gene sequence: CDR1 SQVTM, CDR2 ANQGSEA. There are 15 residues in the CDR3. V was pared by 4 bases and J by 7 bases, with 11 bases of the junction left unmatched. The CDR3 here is CSVAGIGGANGELFF. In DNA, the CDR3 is TGCAGCGTTGCCGGGATCGGGGGGGCCAACGGGGAGCTGTTTTTT.

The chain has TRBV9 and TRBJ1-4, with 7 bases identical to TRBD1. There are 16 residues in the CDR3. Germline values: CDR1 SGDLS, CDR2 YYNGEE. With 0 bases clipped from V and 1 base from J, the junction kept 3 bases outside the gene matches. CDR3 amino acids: CASSVEQGKTNEKLFF. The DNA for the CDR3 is TGTGCCAGCAGCGTAGAACAGGGGAAAACTAATGAAAAACTGTTTTTT.

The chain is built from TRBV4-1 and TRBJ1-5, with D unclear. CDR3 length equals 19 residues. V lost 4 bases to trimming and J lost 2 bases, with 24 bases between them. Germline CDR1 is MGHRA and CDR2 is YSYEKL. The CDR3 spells CASSPQTTQAGRRNQPQHF. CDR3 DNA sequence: TGCGCCAGCAGCCCCCAAACGACGCAGGCTGGTCGGCGCAATCAGCCCCAGCATTTT.